Sequencing of this T cell receptor (beta chain) was carried out in a study of blood T cell repertoires in COVID-19. Libraries were prepared by immunoSEQ multiplex PCR; TCRdb keeps only in-frame clonotypes and omits some of them. The repertoire has around 94,000 clones, approximately 86% of them found once; the top ten carry over 2.5%. Trimming stripped 5 bases from V and 6 bases from J, with 13 bases between. Germline V CDR1 and CDR2: SGHTA, FQGNSA. The CDR3 is made up of 13 amino acids. This sequence originates from a man aged 50-60 years with active or convalescent COVID-19. Source material: peripheral blood. V and J are TRBV7-2 and TRBJ2-5; D is possibly TRBD2 (5 bases). DNA for the CDR3: TGTGCCAGCAGCGCGGGCCTGGCGAAGACCCAGTACTTC. Translating gives CASSAGLAKTQYF.